One sample yielded the 22 T cell receptor beta chains listed below, sequenced in a study of STAT5B mutations in CD4+ large granular lymphocyte leukemia. Only in-frame clones appear in the TCRdb table, and some are missing; sequencing was by immunoSEQ multiplex PCR. Of about 20,000 clones listed, 82% are singletons. Sequenced input: CD4+ T cells from blood buffy coats. These receptors all stem from a human donor in good health.

This chain connects TRBV7-3 to TRBJ1-1, with 8 bases identical to TRBD1. This CDR3 region has 15 residues. Per germline, CDR1 SGHTA and CDR2 FQGTGA. V shed 3 bases, J shed 1 base, and the junction held 4 bases outside the gene matches. The CDR3, as DNA: TGTGCCAGCAGCTTGGCCGGGACAGGGAACACTGAAGCTTTCTTT. It codes for CASSLAGTGNTEAFF.

The CDR3 protein is CASQDRLTRNQPQHF. In DNA form, the CDR3 reads TGTGCCAGTCAAGACAGGCTCACCCGCAATCAGCCCCAGCATTTT. V and J are TRBV27 and TRBJ1-5; tentatively, D is TRBD1 (6 bases). CDR1 is MNHEY, CDR2 SMNVEV, per germline (reference sequence). With 9 bases removed from V and 2 bases from J, the gap between germline ends came to 17 bases. The CDR3 contains 15 residues.

The gene calls are TRBV4-3 and TRBJ2-5, with TRBD2 matching 10 bases. J gave up 4 bases and V 7 bases, and 24 bases lay outside the gene matches. The CDR3 totals 20 residues. The germline V gene encodes CDR1 LGHNA and CDR2 YSLEER. In nucleotides, the CDR3 is TGCGCCAGCATTCCCGAGGGAGTACCCACCGGGACTAGCGCTATAGAGACCCAGTACTTC. As protein: CASIPEGVPTGTSAIETQYF.

This clone came up once. J is TRBJ2-1 and V is TRBV4-1, with TRBD2 matching 8 bases. The J segment lost 0 bases and the V segment lost 3 bases, leaving 16 bases of the junction unmatched. Per germline, CDR1 MGHRA and CDR2 YSYEKL. This CDR3 region has 20 residues. This CDR3 is CASSQPTGTRGESSYNEQFF. DNA of the CDR3: TGCGCCAGCAGCCAGCCTACCGGGACTAGGGGGGAAAGCTCCTACAATGAGCAGTTCTTC.

The CDR3 loop reads CASSHLGVQQYF. The CDR3 bases are TGTGCCAGCAGTCATCTAGGGGTTCAGCAGTACTTC. The chain is built from TRBV28 and TRBJ2-5; D might be TRBD1 (5 bases). The length of the CDR3 is 12 residues. Germline CDR1 and CDR2: MDHEN and SYDVKM. The V end was cut by 5 bases, the J end by 11 bases, with 15 bases between.

This clone was counted a single time. V usage is TRBV5-6 and J usage is TRBJ2-1, with TRBD2 identical over 9 bases. CDR1 is SGHDT, CDR2 YYEEEE, per germline. This CDR3 has 16 residues. J lost 0 bases, V lost 4 bases, and 5 bases had no gene match. The CDR3 loop reads CASSPSGVSSYNEQFF. CDR3 sequence (DNA): TGTGCCAGCAGCCCTAGCGGGGTAAGCTCCTACAATGAGCAGTTCTTC. Full variable domain (outside the CDR3, taken from reference TRBV5-6 and TRBJ2-1): DAGVTQSPTHLIKTRGQQVTLRCSPKSGHDTVSWYQQALGQGPQFIFQYYEEEERQRGNFPDRFSGHQFPNYSSELNVNALLLGDSALYLCASSPSGVSSYNEQFFGPGTRLTVL.

There are a few counts of this clone. For the CDR3, the DNA is TGTGCCAGCGGGCTGGGTGCCTTTGAAGCTTTCTTT. It codes for CASGLGAFEAFF. V usage is TRBV2 and J usage is TRBJ1-1, with unresolved D. CDR1 is SNHLY, CDR2 FYNNEI, per germline. The CDR3 is made up of 12 amino acids. V was shortened by 8 bases and J by 7 bases, with 14 bases between the two germline ends.

The chain links TRBV7-2 to TRBJ2-2, with 8 positions matching TRBD1. The germline CDR1 and CDR2 sequences are SGHTA and FQGNSA. This CDR3 is built from 15 residues. The J segment lost 6 bases and the V segment lost 3 bases, leaving 6 bases of the junction unmatched. The DNA of the CDR3 is TGTGCCAGCAGCTTCGCGGACAGGGAGGCCGGGGAGCTGTTTTTT. It specifies CASSFADREAGELFF.

The chain couples TRBV28 to TRBJ1-4; 7 bases map to TRBD1. The trim removed 3 bases at V and 4 bases at J, leaving 2 bases unmatched. This CDR3 is built from 14 residues. Germline V lookup: CDR1 MDHEN, CDR2 SYDVKM. The CDR3 here is CASSLGTVNEKLFF. DNA for the CDR3: TGTGCCAGCAGTTTGGGGACAGTTAATGAAAAACTGTTTTTT.

This chain connects TRBV4-1 to TRBJ1-3; tentative D call: TRBD1 (6 bases). Germline loops: CDR1 MGHRA, CDR2 YSYEKL. V lost 1 base and J 2 bases, leaving 9 bases between the germline ends. This CDR3 contains 15 residues. In nucleotides, the CDR3 is TGCGCCAGCAGCCAAGGCGCAGGGGCTGGAAACACCATATATTTT. It encodes CASSQGAGAGNTIYF.

V gene TRBV6-1 combines with J gene TRBJ2-3; D is uncertain. Germline-derived CDR1 and CDR2 are MNHNS and SASEGT. Trimming took 0 bases from V and 0 from J, leaving 7 bases between them. The CDR3 length is 15 residues. The CDR3 DNA follows: TGTGCCAGCAGTGAAGCAGATCCTAGCACAGATACGCAGTATTTT. Translation: CASSEADPSTDTQYF.

This chain joins TRBV6-1 and TRBJ2-3, with 8 bases identical to TRBD1. Germline lookup yields CDR1 MNHNS and CDR2 SASEGT. The length of the CDR3 is 16 residues. V gave up 4 bases and J gave up 0 bases; unmatched junction bases: 6. The CDR3 coding sequence is TGTGCCAGCAGTGGCGGAACAGGGGGTAGCACAGATACGCAGTATTTT. This gives the protein CASSGGTGGSTDTQYF.

This clone was recorded only once. The rearrangement joins TRBV4-3 to TRBJ2-5, with 9 nucleotides matching TRBD2. Germline V lookup: CDR1 LGHNA, CDR2 YSLEER. This CDR3 is built from 18 residues. Germline trimming cut 0 bases from V and 3 bases from J; bases unmatched to any gene: 11. CDR3 in DNA: TGCGCCAGCAGCCAAGATGAGGTGGGCGGGACTAGCAAAGAGACCCAGTACTTC. Translation gives CASSQDEVGGTSKETQYF.

The chain uses TRBV14 and TRBJ2-7; either TRBD1 or TRBD2 may fit D (5 bases each). The germline V and J ends were trimmed by 7 bases and 3 bases, with 13 bases remaining between them. The CDR3 spans 13 residues. Germline values: CDR1 SGHDN, CDR2 FVKESK. The CDR3 region has the DNA TGTGCCAGCACCCAGGGACCTTTCTACGAGCAGTACTTC. This codes for CASTQGPFYEQYF.

The table lists this clone with a few counts. V and J are TRBV10-2 and TRBJ1-5; D remains ambiguous. Germline lookup yields CDR1 WSHSY and CDR2 SAAADI. This CDR3 contains 13 residues. V was clipped by 2 bases and J by 2 bases, with 4 bases between them. This chain's CDR3 is CASSEVGNQPQHF. In DNA form, the CDR3 reads TGCGCCAGCAGTGAGGTAGGCAATCAGCCCCAGCATTTT.

The chain is built from TRBV18 and TRBJ2-7; perhaps TRBD2 as D (5 bases). Germline lookup yields CDR1 KGHSH and CDR2 LQKENI. This CDR3 contains 15 residues. The V gene lost 1 base and the J gene lost 1 base, with 11 bases spanning the gap. DNA for the CDR3: TGTGCCAGCTCACCACGAGCGGAACAATCCTACGAGCAGTACTTC. This translates into CASSPRAEQSYEQYF.

This chain uses TRBV11-1 with TRBJ2-1; 12 bases line up with TRBD2. Trimming took 5 bases from V and 8 from J; bases not matched to a gene: 7. This CDR3 has 15 residues. Germline CDR1 is SGHAT and CDR2 is FQDESV (reference sequence). CDR3 protein: CASSPLAGGPYEQFF. CDR3 DNA sequence: TGTGCCAGCAGCCCTCTAGCGGGGGGGCCCTATGAGCAGTTCTTC.

The rearrangement links TRBV20-1 to TRBJ1-1; D possibly corresponds to TRBD1 (5 bases). The CDR3 contains 11 residues. V lost 3 bases to trimming and J lost 7 bases, with 9 bases between them. Germline V gene data show CDR1 as DFQATT and CDR2 as SNEGSKA (reference sequence). DNA of the CDR3: TGCAGTGCTAGGGTCGGGGGTGAAGCTTTCTTT. It specifies CSARVGGEAFF.

V and J are TRBV10-1 and TRBJ2-1; 10 nucleotides line up with TRBD2. CDR3 length: 15 amino acids. From germline, CDR1 is WNHNN and CDR2 SYGVQD (reference sequence). With 4 bases clipped from V and 10 bases from J, the junction kept 10 bases outside the gene matches. The chain's CDR3 is CASSVEASGRQEQFF. CDR3 nucleotides: TGCGCCAGCAGTGTAGAGGCTAGCGGGAGACAGGAGCAGTTCTTC.

The chain employs TRBV6-6 and TRBJ2-3; the D is unclear. V dropped 1 base and J dropped 1 base, with 9 bases sitting between them. CDR1 and CDR2 from the germline V gene are MNHNY and SVGAGI (reference sequence). The CDR3 contains 15 residues. The CDR3 DNA reads TGTGCCAGCAGTTACTTAGGGAAAGGCACAGATACGCAGTATTTT. This sequence encodes CASSYLGKGTDTQYF.

CDR3 residues: CASSIVAGGRGGELFF. The CDR3 nucleotides read TGTGCCAGTAGTATAGTAGCGGGAGGGCGAGGCGGGGAGCTGTTTTTT. The V gene is TRBV19, the J gene TRBJ2-2, with 11 bases fitting TRBD2. CDR1 is LNHDA and CDR2 is SQIVND in the germline V gene (reference sequence). Germline trimming cut 1 base from V and 7 bases from J; bases unmatched to any gene: 5. The CDR3 contains 16 residues.

This clone turned up a few times. The genes are TRBV6-5 and TRBJ1-5, with a possible D match to TRBD1 (5 bases). Germline assignment: CDR1 MNHEY and CDR2 SVGAGI. There are 14 residues in the CDR3. V gave up 6 bases and J gave up 6 bases, with 15 bases separating them. CDR3 amino acids: CASRIGTNAQPQHF. In nucleotides, the CDR3 is TGTGCCAGCAGGATAGGGACGAACGCTCAGCCCCAGCATTTT.